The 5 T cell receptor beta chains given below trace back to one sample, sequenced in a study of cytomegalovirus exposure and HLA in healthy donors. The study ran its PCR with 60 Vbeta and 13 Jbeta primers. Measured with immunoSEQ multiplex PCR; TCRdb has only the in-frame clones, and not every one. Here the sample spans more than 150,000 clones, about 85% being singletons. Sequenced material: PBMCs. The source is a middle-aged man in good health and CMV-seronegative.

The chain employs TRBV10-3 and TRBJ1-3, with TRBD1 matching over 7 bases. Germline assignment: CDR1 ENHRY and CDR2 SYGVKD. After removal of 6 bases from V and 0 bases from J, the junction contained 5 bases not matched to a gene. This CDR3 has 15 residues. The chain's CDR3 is CAIRRQGHSGNTIYF. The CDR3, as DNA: TGTGCCATCAGGAGACAGGGTCACTCTGGAAACACCATATATTTT.

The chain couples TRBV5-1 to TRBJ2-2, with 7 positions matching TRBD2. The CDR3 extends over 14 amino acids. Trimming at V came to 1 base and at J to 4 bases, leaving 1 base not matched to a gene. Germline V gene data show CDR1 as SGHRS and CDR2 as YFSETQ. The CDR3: CASSLSGGTGELFF. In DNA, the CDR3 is TGCGCCAGCAGCTTGTCGGGGGGCACCGGGGAGCTGTTTTTT.

The CDR3 spells CASKPPLGRVYEQYF. The CDR3 DNA sequence: TGTGCCAGCAAACCCCCCCTCGGCAGGGTTTACGAGCAGTACTTC. This chain links TRBV27 with TRBJ2-5, with a tentative D call TRBD1 (5 bases). The tail of the sequence fits TRBJ2-7 better, so the J call may be wrong. CDR1 and CDR2 (germline): MNHEY, SMNVEV (reference sequence). This CDR3 contains 15 residues.

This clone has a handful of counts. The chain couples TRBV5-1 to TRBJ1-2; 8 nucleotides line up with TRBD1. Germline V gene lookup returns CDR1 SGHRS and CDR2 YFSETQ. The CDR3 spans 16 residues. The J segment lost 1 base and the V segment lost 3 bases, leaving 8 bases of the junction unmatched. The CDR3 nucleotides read TGCGCCAGCAGCTGGACGGGACAGGAGGATAACTATGGCTACACCTTC. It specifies CASSWTGQEDNYGYTF.

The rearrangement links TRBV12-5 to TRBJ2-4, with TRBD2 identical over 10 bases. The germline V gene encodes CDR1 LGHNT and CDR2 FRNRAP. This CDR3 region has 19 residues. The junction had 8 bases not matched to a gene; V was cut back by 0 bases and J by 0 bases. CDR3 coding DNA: TGTGCTAGTGGTTTGGTAATAGCGGGGGGCCCTTTAGCCAAAAACATTCAGTACTTC. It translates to CASGLVIAGGPLAKNIQYF.